Detailed here is one T cell receptor beta chain. The antigen is not known. Profiling relied on immunoSEQ multiplex PCR, and the TCRdb table lists in-frame clones only, not all of them. The sample includes about 100,000 clones, about 90% of them seen just once. V gave up 4 bases and J gave up 4 bases, with 8 bases separating them. There are 12 residues in the CDR3. The germline CDR1 and CDR2 sequences are SQVTM and ANQGSEA. This entry is derived from a study of T cell responses to AZD1222 COVID-19 vaccine. Study findings and constraints: Regions left unmutated in variants are reportedly the target of nearly half of spike-specific TCRs. After the peak T cell response, and only then, were repertoires sampled. Donors were largely white British and mainly female; clonal diversity was possibly underestimated.

The source material was peripheral blood, sampled on day 0 of AZD1222 vaccination. The chain joins TRBV29-1 to TRBJ1-5, with D hard to call. The source is an adult in good health. The CDR3 nucleotides read TGCAGCGTTGGTTCGGAAAATCAGCCCCAGCATTTT. It translates to CSVGSENQPQHF. The full variable domain, rest sourced from reference TRBV29-1 and TRBJ1-5, is SAVISQKPSRDICQRGTSLTIQCQVDSQVTMMFWYRQQPGQSLTLIATANQGSEATYESGFVIDKFPISRPNLTFSTLTVSNMSPEDSSIYLCSVGSENQPQHFGDGTRLSIL.